Described below is a single T cell receptor beta chain sequence and its context. Its antigen is unknown. It has no much larger one-base neighbor in the sample; base qualities were not kept. These reads were obtained on an Illumina NovaSeq 6000. TCRalpha and TCRbeta cDNA libraries were built by 5'RACE with constant-segment primers, adding sample barcodes and unique molecular identifiers. RNA was extracted from every sample with Trizol reagent. Libraries were amplified in two PCR steps, with a second sample barcode and Illumina TruSeq adapters added in the second step. Sequencing of the libraries was done on an Illumina NovaSeq, producing 2 x 150 bp paired-end reads. From the authors' description of their analysis: Reads were demultiplexed and collapsed into UMI-guided consensus sequences with migec v1.2.7. Using mixcr v2.1.11, the UMI consensuses were aligned to TRA and TRB V and J templates and assembled into clonotypes. A clonotype was counted as expanded or contracted only if both edgeR and NoisET called the change significant, with noise models trained on biological replicates. For edgeR calls, a false discovery rate-adjusted p below 0.01 and a log2 fold-change threshold of 1 were applied. As an exploratory analysis of dynamics, max-normalized trajectories of the 1000 most abundant clonotypes were examined by PCA with hierarchical clustering. Separately sequenced CD4+ and CD8+ repertoires were used to assign the CD4 or CD8 phenotype of responding clones. TCRdb ran its own pipeline on the public reads, namely fastp trimming at Q25 and MiXCR clone calling, and kept in-frame beta chains. Every entry covers one CDR3 protein and lists the most common genes and DNA from its rows. The V and J calls follow TCRdb's processing rather than the paper's. In all, the sample holds about 560,000 distinct CDR3 sequences, and about 20% of those were seen once. Approximately 8.4% of the sample is taken by the ten largest.

This record belongs to a study of T-cell memory formation after mild COVID-19 (dated by TCRdb to about 2021). Background for the entire study: Most TCR sequence clusters were specific to one of the two donors. In a couple of donors, T-cell clones that expanded and contracted after mild COVID-19 were followed by sequencing TCRalpha and TCRbeta repertoires longitudinally. Two young, previously healthy adult volunteers, one female and one male, were included in the cohort.

Ficoll-Paque density gradient centrifugation was used to isolate PBMCs. Trimming takes 1 base off V and 10 bases off J; junction bases not matched to a gene: 6. Sequences SEHNR (CDR1) and FQNEAQ (CDR2) are obtained from the germline V gene (reference sequence). The CDR3 measures 15 amino acids from cysteine to phenylalanine. Only the CDR3 part of the read is kept: 45 bases, read in frame from the first base. Broad study findings and their caveats: Contracting CD4+ clones appeared mostly in the CM and EM memory subsets, whereas CD8+ clones were enriched in EMRA. Only two mild cases were covered in the study, and larger cohorts including severe cases with pre-infection samples were considered necessary. SARS-CoV-2 specificity of the second-wave clones peaking on day 37 was not confirmed. Clones that contracted from day 15 to 85 showed balanced CD4/CD8 phenotypes, whereas a second wave of clones that expanded from day 15 to 37 leaned towards CD4+. Some responding clones were detected in pre-infection memory, which suggested that pre-existing cross-reactive memory T cells had joined the SARS-CoV-2 response.

The sequenced sample was PBMCs or a T cell subset sorted from them (not recorded which). The sequence was collected from an adult woman who had mild COVID-19 (a few samples of this study predate the infection). The sample titles of this study are shuffled in the database, so cell type and time point are left out; the donor was told from shared clones. The chain links TRBV7-9 with TRBJ2-1; TRBD2 aligns with 11 central bases. The nucleotide sequence is given as TGTGCCAGCAGCTTAGTGGCTCTAGCGGGAGGAGAGCAGTTCTTC. Translated, it reads CASSLVALAGGEQFF.